This T cell receptor beta chain was captured in a study of blood T cell repertoires in COVID-19. On the study more broadly: COVID-19 samples, acute and convalescent, were from the United States, Italy and Spain.

Sequencing was performed with immunoSEQ multiplex PCR; in TCRdb, only in-frame clones are kept and a portion is missing. This table has about 290,000 clones, about 89% appearing once. Germline V lookup: CDR1 SGHRS, CDR2 YFSETQ. The CDR3 sequence is 14 residues long. V lost 0 bases to trimming and J lost 4 bases, with 9 bases between them. V is TRBV5-1 and J is TRBJ2-3; D remains unclear. The clonotype comes from a woman between 35 and 50 years old who had recovered from COVID-19. The sequenced sample consisted of peripheral blood. The CDR3 is CASSLALLADTQYF. CDR3 nucleotides: TGCGCCAGCAGCTTGGCCCTTCTAGCAGATACGCAGTATTTT.